Listed below are T cell receptor beta chains from one sample, sequenced in a study of T cell repertoires in cytomegalovirus infection. TCRdb called the reads again in MiXCR, with one record for every CDR3 protein. The sample contains roughly 500,000 distinct CDR3 sequences, around 11% of which appear only once. Material for sequencing was PBMCs. The receptors were gathered from a human donor in good health (CMV status not recorded). Some clones in this sample may be carry-over from other donors' samples. Both conserved end residues are part of each CDR3. The D gene is left open where the match is weak. Only some rows state a clone size, as once, few, many or a class for expanded clones.

CDR3aa: CSGRGREAKNIQYF
CDR3nt: TGCAGTGGAAGAGGGAGGGAGGCCAAAAACATTCAGTACTTC
d_gene: TRBD2
j_gene: TRBJ2-4
v_gene: TRBV20-1
abundance: .

CDR3aa: CASSLYNYNEQFF
CDR3nt: TGTGCCAGCAGCTTATACAATTACAATGAGCAGTTCTTC
d_gene: .
j_gene: TRBJ2-1
v_gene: TRBV7-6
abundance: .

CDR3aa: CASTVGAGSTEAFF
CDR3nt: TGTGCCAGCACCGTAGGGGCAGGGAGCACTGAAGCTTTCTTT
d_gene: .
j_gene: TRBJ1-1
v_gene: TRBV6-2/TRBV6-3
abundance: many

CDR3aa: CASSSWLANYNEQFF
CDR3nt: TGTGCCAGTAGTTCCTGGCTAGCCAACTACAATGAGCAGTTCTTC
d_gene: .
j_gene: TRBJ2-1
v_gene: TRBV19
abundance: few

CDR3aa: CACQKETQYF
CDR3nt: TGTGCCTGCCAGAAAGAGACCCAGTACTTC
d_gene: .
j_gene: TRBJ2-5
v_gene: TRBV7-9
abundance: .

CDR3aa: CSAPRGSGNTGELFF
CDR3nt: TGCAGTGCTCCTCGCGGGAGCGGGAACACCGGGGAGCTGTTTTTT
d_gene: TRBD2
j_gene: TRBJ2-2
v_gene: TRBV20-1
abundance: .

CDR3aa: CASSLALGGFTEAFF
CDR3nt: TGTGCCAGCAGCTTGGCCCTGGGGGGGTTCACTGAAGCTTTCTTT
d_gene: .
j_gene: TRBJ1-1
v_gene: TRBV5-6
abundance: many

CDR3aa: CASSERAVNQPQHF
CDR3nt: TGTGCCAGCAGTGAACGGGCAGTCAATCAGCCCCAGCATTTT
d_gene: .
j_gene: TRBJ1-5
v_gene: TRBV6-1
abundance: few

CDR3aa: CASSLAAGLLGETQYF
CDR3nt: TGCGCCAGCAGCTTGGCGGCAGGGCTATTAGGGGAGACCCAGTACTTC
d_gene: .
j_gene: TRBJ2-5
v_gene: TRBV5-1
abundance: .

CDR3aa: CSAGLAGTDTQYF
CDR3nt: TGCAGTGCCGGACTAGCGGGTACAGATACGCAGTATTTT
d_gene: TRBD2
j_gene: TRBJ2-3
v_gene: TRBV20-1
abundance: once

CDR3aa: CASRFGLAGENEQYF
CDR3nt: TGTGCCAGCAGATTTGGACTAGCGGGAGAAAACGAGCAGTACTTC
d_gene: TRBD2
j_gene: TRBJ2-7
v_gene: TRBV7-2
abundance: many

CDR3aa: CSAPIYGQGRQETQYF
CDR3nt: TGCAGTGCCCCAATTTACGGGCAGGGGCGGCAAGAGACCCAGTACTTC
d_gene: .
j_gene: TRBJ2-5
v_gene: TRBV20-1
abundance: many

CDR3aa: CASSSFGTNTEAFF
CDR3nt: TGTGCCAGCAGTTCCTTTGGGACAAACACTGAAGCTTTCTTT
d_gene: .
j_gene: TRBJ1-1
v_gene: TRBV27
abundance: many

CDR3aa: CASSLVSNQGSGGANVLTF
CDR3nt: TGTGCCAGCAGCTTAGTATCGAATCAGGGCTCGGGTGGGGCCAACGTCCTGACTTTC
d_gene: .
j_gene: TRBJ2-6
v_gene: TRBV7-6
abundance: many

CDR3aa: CASSEGGGRTTDTQYF
CDR3nt: TGTGCCAGCAGTGAAGGTGGCGGGAGAACCACAGATACGCAGTATTTT
d_gene: TRBD2
j_gene: TRBJ2-3
v_gene: TRBV6-1
abundance: many

CDR3aa: CSARRDRGFSTDTQYF
CDR3nt: TGCAGTGCCCGCCGGGACAGGGGGTTCAGCACAGATACGCAGTATTTT
d_gene: TRBD1
j_gene: TRBJ2-3
v_gene: TRBV20-1
abundance: many

CDR3aa: CASKRPGLKRETQYF
CDR3nt: TGTGCCAGCAAGCGACCGGGACTAAAACGGGAGACCCAGTACTTC
d_gene: TRBD2
j_gene: TRBJ2-5
v_gene: TRBV11-2
abundance: .

CDR3aa: CASSLVGGEKLFF
CDR3nt: TGTGCCAGCAGCTTGGTGGGGGGAGAAAAACTGTTTTTT
d_gene: .
j_gene: TRBJ1-4
v_gene: TRBV5-4
abundance: many

CDR3aa: CASSAGFNQPQHF
CDR3nt: TGTGCCAGCAGCGCAGGGTTCAATCAGCCCCAGCATTTT
d_gene: .
j_gene: TRBJ1-5
v_gene: TRBV5-4
abundance: many

CDR3aa: CASTPWRDSNQPQHF
CDR3nt: TGTGCCAGCACCCCGTGGAGAGATAGCAATCAGCCCCAGCATTTT
d_gene: .
j_gene: TRBJ1-5
v_gene: TRBV6-2/TRBV6-3
abundance: many

CDR3aa: CASSLEPKNIQYF
CDR3nt: TGTGCCAGCAGTTTAGAACCCAAAAACATTCAGTACTTC
d_gene: .
j_gene: TRBJ2-4
v_gene: TRBV12-3/TRBV12-4
abundance: many

CDR3aa: CASSPQTAAYTGELFF
CDR3nt: TGTGCCAGCTCACCACAGACGGCAGCTTACACCGGGGAGCTGTTTTTT
d_gene: .
j_gene: TRBJ2-2
v_gene: TRBV18
abundance: .

CDR3aa: CASSHRASYF
CDR3nt: TGTGCCAGCAGCCACCGGGCCTCGTACTTC
d_gene: .
j_gene: TRBJ2-7
v_gene: TRBV11-3
abundance: .

CDR3aa: CASSVEGGSYEQYF
CDR3nt: TGTGCCAGCAGCGTGGAAGGGGGGAGTTACGAGCAGTACTTC
d_gene: .
j_gene: TRBJ2-7
v_gene: TRBV9
abundance: .

CDR3aa: CASSLDVQATYEQYF
CDR3nt: TGTGCCAGCAGCTTAGATGTGCAGGCCACCTACGAGCAGTACTTC
d_gene: .
j_gene: TRBJ2-7
v_gene: TRBV7-2
abundance: many

CDR3aa: CASSQLAGTSAFF
CDR3nt: TGCGCCAGCAGCCAATTAGCAGGGACGTCAGCTTTCTTT
d_gene: .
j_gene: TRBJ1-1
v_gene: TRBV4-1
abundance: many

CDR3aa: CASSVDPGPNTGELFF
CDR3nt: TGTGCCAGCAGCGTAGATCCCGGACCGAACACCGGGGAGCTGTTTTTT
d_gene: .
j_gene: TRBJ2-2
v_gene: TRBV9
abundance: .

CDR3aa: CASSLGLRGRANYGYTF
CDR3nt: TGTGCCAGCAGCTTAGGCCTTCGGGGGCGCGCTAACTATGGCTACACCTTC
d_gene: .
j_gene: TRBJ1-2
v_gene: TRBV13
abundance: many

CDR3aa: CASSFSGGSPDTQYF
CDR3nt: TGTGCCAGCAGCTTTTCGGGCGGGAGTCCAGATACGCAGTATTTT
d_gene: TRBD2
j_gene: TRBJ2-3
v_gene: TRBV7-2
abundance: many

CDR3aa: CASSLGGQGFGTEAFF
CDR3nt: TGTGCCAGCAGTTTAGGGGGACAGGGTTTCGGCACTGAAGCTTTCTTT
d_gene: TRBD1
j_gene: TRBJ1-1
v_gene: TRBV12-3/TRBV12-4
abundance: many

CDR3aa: CASSNGQGHNQPQHF
CDR3nt: TGTGCCAGTAGTAACGGACAGGGCCACAATCAGCCCCAGCATTTT
d_gene: TRBD1
j_gene: TRBJ1-5
v_gene: TRBV19
abundance: few

CDR3aa: CASRGRDRSTGELFF
CDR3nt: TGTGCCAGCAGGGGTCGGGACAGATCTACCGGGGAGCTGTTTTTT
d_gene: TRBD1
j_gene: TRBJ2-2
v_gene: TRBV5-8
abundance: .

CDR3aa: CASSFSLRGEQYF
CDR3nt: TGTGCCAGCAGCTTCTCACTTCGCGGCGAGCAGTACTTC
d_gene: .
j_gene: TRBJ2-7
v_gene: TRBV7-2
abundance: many

CDR3aa: CASQRQRNTEAFF
CDR3nt: TGTGCCAGCCAGAGACAGAGGAACACTGAAGCTTTCTTT
d_gene: .
j_gene: TRBJ1-1
v_gene: TRBV6-6
abundance: many

CDR3aa: CASSQPFYKQWSSYEQYF
CDR3nt: TGTGCCAGCAGCCAGCCATTCTACAAGCAGTGGTCCTCCTACGAGCAGTACTTC
d_gene: .
j_gene: TRBJ2-7
v_gene: TRBV7-2
abundance: many

CDR3aa: CSARDMGEGLGYEQYF
CDR3nt: TGCAGTGCTAGAGATATGGGGGAGGGCCTTGGCTACGAGCAGTACTTC
d_gene: TRBD2
j_gene: TRBJ2-7
v_gene: TRBV20-1
abundance: .

CDR3aa: CATRADRDHGELFF
CDR3nt: TGTGCCACCAGGGCGGACAGGGATCACGGGGAGCTGTTTTTT
d_gene: TRBD1
j_gene: TRBJ2-2
v_gene: TRBV24-1
abundance: many

CDR3aa: CATSRDRAFGEQFF
CDR3nt: TGTGCCACCTCCAGGGACAGGGCCTTCGGTGAGCAGTTCTTC
d_gene: TRBD1
j_gene: TRBJ2-1
v_gene: TRBV7-3
abundance: many

CDR3aa: CACSTTGRPDQPQHF
CDR3nt: TGTGCCTGCAGTACAACGGGACGTCCGGATCAGCCCCAGCATTTT
d_gene: .
j_gene: TRBJ1-5
v_gene: TRBV28
abundance: .

CDR3aa: CASSFRWQGGDTQYF
CDR3nt: TGCGCCAGCAGCTTTCGGTGGCAGGGTGGAGATACGCAGTATTTT
d_gene: .
j_gene: TRBJ2-3
v_gene: TRBV5-1
abundance: .

CDR3aa: CASSFGRVSSYNEQFF
CDR3nt: TGTGCCAGCAGCTTCGGCCGGGTTAGCTCCTACAATGAGCAGTTCTTC
d_gene: .
j_gene: TRBJ2-1
v_gene: TRBV7-8
abundance: many

CDR3aa: CASTRDRDGNTEAFF
CDR3nt: TGTGCCAGCACCCGGGACAGGGATGGGAACACTGAAGCTTTCTTT
d_gene: TRBD1
j_gene: TRBJ1-1
v_gene: TRBV6-5
abundance: few

CDR3aa: CASSLGGAPGGGTEAFF
CDR3nt: TGTGCCAGCAGTTTAGGTGGTGCACCTGGGGGAGGAACTGAAGCTTTCTTT
d_gene: .
j_gene: TRBJ1-1
v_gene: TRBV28
abundance: .

CDR3aa: CAIRPSSGEGNTEAFF
CDR3nt: TGTGCCATCAGGCCCAGCTCAGGGGAGGGGAACACTGAAGCTTTCTTT
d_gene: .
j_gene: TRBJ1-1
v_gene: TRBV10-3
abundance: many

CDR3aa: CASSYGQENSPLHF
CDR3nt: TGTGCCAGCAGTTATGGGCAGGAGAATTCACCCCTCCACTTT
d_gene: .
j_gene: TRBJ1-6
v_gene: TRBV6-6
abundance: few